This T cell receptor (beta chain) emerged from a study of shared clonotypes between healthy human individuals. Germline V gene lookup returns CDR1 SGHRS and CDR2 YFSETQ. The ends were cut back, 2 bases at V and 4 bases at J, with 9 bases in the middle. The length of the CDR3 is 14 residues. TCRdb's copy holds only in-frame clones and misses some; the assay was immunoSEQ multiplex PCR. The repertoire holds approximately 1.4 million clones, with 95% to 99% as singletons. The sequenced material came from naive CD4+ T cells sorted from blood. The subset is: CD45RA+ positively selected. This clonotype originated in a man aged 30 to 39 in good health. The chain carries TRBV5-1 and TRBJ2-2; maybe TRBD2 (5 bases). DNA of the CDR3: TGCGCCAGCAGCTTCGAGGGTAGCACCGGGGAGCTGTTTTTT. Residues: CASSFEGSTGELFF.